Shown below are 28 T cell receptor beta chains from a single sample sequenced in a study of response to subunit inactivated influenza vaccine. One entry per CDR3 protein results from TCRdb running MiXCR on the RT-PCR reads. The sample gives hundreds of thousands of distinct CDR3 sequences, less than 8% of which show up once; 10% to 15% is in the top ten. Sequencing used PBMCs from blood, obtained around 25 months after vaccination. The source is a man between 50 and 69 years old who received an inactivated influenza vaccine.

Ten or more counts support this clonotype. The genes are TRBV3-1 and TRBJ2-3; D not certain. Trimming removed 4 bases at V and 3 bases at J, with 17 bases between. This CDR3 comprises 16 residues. Germline V CDR1 and CDR2: LGHDT, YNNKEL (reference sequence). As DNA, the CDR3 is TGTGCCAGCAGCCCCACCCGACGAACGGGTACAGATACGCAGTATTTT. This codes for CASSPTRRTGTDTQYF.

This clonotype was picked up many times. The chain uses TRBV7-2 and TRBJ1-5, with unresolved D. V was cut by 5 bases and J by 5 bases, with 16 bases left in between. CDR1 SGHTA and CDR2 FQGNSA come from the germline V gene. The CDR3 runs 15 residues. CDR3 sequence (DNA): TGTGCCAGCAGCCTCCGAATCGGAGAAGATCAGCCCCAGCATTTT. This encodes CASSLRIGEDQPQHF.

The table lists this clonotype with a few counts. The rearrangement uses TRBV7-9 and TRBJ1-1, with D hard to call. In germline, CDR1 is SEHNR, CDR2 FQNEAQ (reference sequence). The CDR3 covers 12 residues. V gave up 5 bases and J gave up 6 bases, with 10 bases separating them. The CDR3 DNA reads TGTGCCAGCAGCCCCCCCGTAGCTGAAGCTTTCTTT. Amino acids: CASSPPVAEAFF.

This clonotype was seen only a few times. The V call is TRBV4-3, the J call TRBJ2-1, with D maybe TRBD2 (5 bases). Trimming left V 1 base short and J 0 bases short, with 10 bases between. The germline V gene encodes CDR1 LGHNA and CDR2 YSLEER. CDR3 length equals 16 residues. The CDR3 sequence: CASSQAKGSSYNEQFF. The CDR3 coding sequence is TGCGCCAGCAGCCAAGCGAAAGGGAGCTCCTACAATGAGCAGTTCTTC.

This clonotype appeared many times. The chain combines TRBV7-2 with TRBJ2-4; D is uncertain. The CDR3 sequence is 11 residues long. Germline lookup yields CDR1 SGHTA and CDR2 FQGNSA. The V gene lost 3 bases and the J gene lost 3 bases, with 0 bases spanning the gap. CDR3 loop: CASSFKNIQYF. Here the CDR3 DNA reads TGTGCCAGCAGCTTCAAAAACATTCAGTACTTC.

This clonotype was counted at least ten times. The chain employs TRBV6-1 and TRBJ1-4; TRBD1 matches at 11 bases. The CDR3 covers 16 residues. J gave up 0 bases and V 5 bases, and 2 bases lay outside the gene matches. CDR1 MNHNS and CDR2 SASEGT come from the germline V gene. CDR3 protein: CASSTGQGATNEKLFF. The CDR3 coding sequence is TGTGCCAGCAGTACGGGACAGGGGGCAACTAATGAAAAACTGTTTTTT.

V is TRBV15 and J is TRBJ1-2, with a tentative D call TRBD1 (5 bases). CDR3 size: 15 residues. The V gene's germline CDR1 is LNHNV and CDR2 YYDKDF (reference sequence). Trimming cost V 0 bases and J 7 bases, with 15 bases left between them. This CDR3 is CATSREDLGGSGYTF. CDR3 sequence (DNA): TGTGCCACCAGCAGAGAGGACCTCGGGGGTTCTGGCTACACCTTC.

This clonotype was seen at least ten times. This chain connects TRBV20-1 to TRBJ2-7; 7 bases match TRBD2. V lost 8 bases, J lost 3 bases, and 10 bases stayed unmatched. The CDR3 has 13 residues. Per the germline V gene, CDR1 is DFQATT and CDR2 is SNEGSKA (reference sequence). CDR3 DNA sequence: TGCAGTATGAAGACTAGCACCTACTACGAGCAGTACTTC. Protein product: CSMKTSTYYEQYF.

V and J are TRBV5-1 and TRBJ2-1; tentative D call: TRBD1 (6 bases). CDR1 and CDR2 from the germline V gene are SGHRS and YFSETQ. The CDR3 runs to 14 residues. The germline V and J ends were trimmed by 5 bases and 0 bases, with 9 bases remaining between them. The CDR3 reads CASRSGASYNEQFF. CDR3 DNA: TGCGCCAGCAGGTCAGGGGCCTCCTACAATGAGCAGTTCTTC.

Many counts were recorded for this clonotype. The CDR3 DNA follows: TGTGCCAGCAGCCCTACAGGATACAATGAGCAGTTCTTC. Protein: CASSPTGYNEQFF. The chain uses TRBV7-6 and TRBJ2-1; the D gene is possibly TRBD1 (5 bases). This CDR3 contains 13 residues. V was cut by 5 bases and J by 4 bases, with 9 bases left in between. Looked up from germline, CDR1 is SGHVS and CDR2 is FNYEAQ. Complete variable domain (other parts from reference TRBV7-6 and TRBJ2-1): GAGVSQSPRYKVTKRGQDVALRCDPISGHVSLYWYRQALGQGPEFLTYFNYEAQQDKSGLPNDRFSAERPEGSISTLTIQRTEQRDSAMYRCASSPTGYNEQFFGPGTRLTVL.

This clonotype was seen a handful of times. CDR3 sequence: CASTPGLAFDEQYF. CDR3 bases: TGTGCCAGCACCCCCGGACTAGCTTTTGACGAGCAGTACTTC. The chain uses TRBV6-2 or TRBV6-3 and TRBJ2-7; the match to TRBD2 covers 8 bases. Germline lookup yields CDR1 MNHEY and CDR2 SVGEGT. V lost 7 bases, J lost 5 bases, and 10 bases stayed unmatched. The CDR3 extends over 14 amino acids.

This chain uses TRBV7-2 with TRBJ1-3, with D hard to call. CDR1 and CDR2 (germline): SGHTA, FQGNSA. Trimming removed 1 base from V and 0 bases from J, with 10 bases in between. CDR3 length: 16 amino acids. The CDR3 sequence: CASSLETVFSGNTIYF. For the CDR3, the DNA is TGTGCCAGCAGCTTAGAAACCGTCTTCTCTGGAAACACCATATATTTT.

This clonotype was counted at least ten times. The chain recombines TRBV7-6 with TRBJ2-5; D perhaps matches TRBD2 (5 bases). The CDR3 totals 13 residues. Trimming shortened V by 6 bases and J by 5 bases, and 13 bases separated the two germline ends. Germline V gene lookup returns CDR1 SGHVS and CDR2 FNYEAQ. DNA of the CDR3: TGTGCCAGCAGTTCAACCCCGGGGGAGACCCAGTACTTC. Translated, it gives CASSSTPGETQYF.

This clonotype was detected a few times. The rearrangement links TRBV20-1 to TRBJ1-5; TRBD1 matches at 7 bases. In germline, CDR1 is DFQATT, CDR2 SNEGSKA (reference sequence). There are 13 residues in the CDR3. V dropped 3 bases and J dropped 3; count of bases not matched to a gene: 2. The CDR3 coding sequence is TGCAGTGCTAGCGGGACAGTCAATCAGCCCCAGCATTTT. Its translation is CSASGTVNQPQHF.

The V call is TRBV4-3, the J call TRBJ2-6, with 7 bases matching TRBD1. The ends lost 3 bases at V and 3 bases at J; junction bases unmatched: 8. CDR1 is LGHNA, CDR2 YSLEER, per germline. The CDR3 contains 17 residues. The CDR3 spells CASSQLYTGVGANVLTF. As DNA, the CDR3 is TGCGCCAGCAGCCAGCTCTATACAGGGGTTGGGGCCAACGTCCTGACTTTC.

This clonotype was seen repeatedly, ten times or more. The rearrangement uses TRBV6-5 and TRBJ2-5; the D is unclear. Germline values: CDR1 MNHEY, CDR2 SVGAGI. V was cut by 2 bases and J by 4 bases, with 14 bases left in between. The CDR3 extends over 15 amino acids. The CDR3 here is CASSYNVARGETQYF. The CDR3, as DNA: TGTGCCAGCAGTTACAACGTGGCCCGTGGAGAGACCCAGTACTTC.

J is TRBJ2-5 and V is TRBV29-1; D remains unclear. In germline, CDR1 is SQVTM, CDR2 ANQGSEA. The CDR3 sequence is 10 residues long. Deletions cut 4 bases from V and 3 bases from J, with 3 bases between. DNA of the CDR3: TGCAGCGTTGTGGAAGAGACCCAGTACTTC. This encodes CSVVEETQYF.

This clonotype was counted many times. The rearrangement uses TRBV6-2 or TRBV6-3 and TRBJ2-1; 11 bases are a match to TRBD2. Germline V gene data show CDR1 as MNHEY and CDR2 as SVGEGT. This CDR3 spans 16 amino acids. V shed 5 bases and J 3 bases; nucleotides not matched to a gene: 6. The DNA of the CDR3 is TGTGCCAGCAGTCTGGGGACTAGCGGACGCTACAATGAGCAGTTCTTC. Translating it yields CASSLGTSGRYNEQFF.

J is TRBJ2-1 and V is TRBV11-3; 8 bases match TRBD2. Germline values: CDR1 SGHNT, CDR2 YENEEA. Trimming took 0 bases from V and 4 from J; bases not matched to a gene: 8. The CDR3 consists of 17 residues. CDR3 nucleotide sequence: TGTGCCAGCAGCTTAGAGGCGCTAGCGGGCCGTTACAATGAGCAGTTCTTC. It encodes CASSLEALAGRYNEQFF.

This clonotype was seen more than once but under ten times. DNA of the CDR3: TGTGCCAGCAGCCACGGACTAGCGGGGGGACAAGAGACCCAGTACTTC. Translating it yields CASSHGLAGGQETQYF. The chain joins TRBV4-2 to TRBJ2-5, with 14 bases matching TRBD2. The CDR3 length is 16 residues. Trimming removed 3 bases from V and 2 bases from J; junction bases left unmatched: 2. The germline V gene encodes CDR1 LGHNA and CDR2 YNFKEQ.

The table lists this clonotype with a few counts. This sequence joins TRBV4-3 and TRBJ2-4; 7 bases align to TRBD2. Trimming at V came to 0 bases and at J to 1 base, leaving 6 bases not matched to a gene. Germline CDR1 is LGHNA and CDR2 is YSLEER. The CDR3 spans 17 residues. CDR3 sequence reads: CASSQEVAGEAKNIQYF. The CDR3 DNA follows: TGCGCCAGCAGCCAAGAAGTGGCGGGGGAGGCCAAAAACATTCAGTACTTC.

This clonotype has at least ten counts. The V and J genes are TRBV3-1 and TRBJ1-3; D uncertain. Trimming took 5 bases from V and 1 from J, leaving 6 bases between them. CDR3 length equals 13 residues. Germline CDR1 LGHDT, CDR2 YNNKEL (reference sequence). CDR3 in DNA: TGTGCCAGCAGCGCTCTATCTGGAAACACCATATATTTT. Protein product: CASSALSGNTIYF. Full variable domain (missing parts from reference TRBV3-1 and TRBJ1-3): DTAVSQTPKYLVTQMGNDKSIKCEQNLGHDTMYWYKQDSKKFLKIMFSYNNKELIINETVPNRFSPKSPDKAHLNLHINSLELGDSAVYFCASSALSGNTIYFGEGSWLTVV.

The chain recombines TRBV18 with TRBJ1-1; D possibly corresponds to TRBD1 (5 bases). Trimming cost V 3 bases and J 3 bases, with 11 bases left between them. The CDR3 has 14 residues. Germline V CDR1 and CDR2: KGHSH, LQKENI. The CDR3 sequence: CASSPQGRDTEAFF. The DNA for the CDR3 is TGTGCCAGCTCACCCCAGGGTAGAGACACTGAAGCTTTCTTT. Looking up the rest from reference TRBV18 and TRBJ1-1 gives the full variable domain: NAGVMQNPRHLVRRRGQEARLRCSPMKGHSHVYWYRQLPEEGLKFMVYLQKENIIDESGMPKERFSAEFPKEGPSILRIQQVVRGDSAAYFCASSPQGRDTEAFFGQGTRLTVV.

The CDR3, as DNA: TGTGCCAGCGCCCTTGGGGGGGCATACAATGAGCAGTTCTTC. Encoded protein: CASALGGAYNEQFF. The rearrangement links TRBV6-1 to TRBJ2-1, with a tentative D call TRBD2 (7 bases). Trimming stripped 8 bases from V and 4 bases from J, with 15 bases between. The germline V gene has CDR1 MNHNS and CDR2 SASEGT. The CDR3 covers 14 residues.

This clonotype was picked up a small number of times. The chain couples TRBV20-1 to TRBJ2-2; 7 bases map to TRBD1. The CDR3 is 13 amino acids. Unmatched junction bases numbered 9, after V lost 6 bases and J lost 8 bases. The germline V gene encodes CDR1 DFQATT and CDR2 SNEGSKA (reference sequence). Here the CDR3 reads CSAPDRRTGELFF. CDR3 bases: TGCAGTGCCCCGGACAGGCGGACTGGGGAGCTGTTTTTT.

This clonotype was recorded many times. V gene TRBV29-1 combines with J gene TRBJ2-7; a possible D gene is TRBD1 (5 bases). V dropped 3 bases and J dropped 6 bases, with 9 bases sitting between them. Germline CDR1 SQVTM, CDR2 ANQGSEA. The length of the CDR3 is 11 residues. The CDR3 loop is CSVDEGAEQYF. DNA for the CDR3: TGCAGCGTTGATGAAGGGGCCGAGCAGTACTTC.

This clonotype was counted a few times. The gene calls are TRBV7-8 and TRBJ1-2; 11 bases agree with TRBD1. Germline CDR1 and CDR2: SGHVS and FQNEAQ. The trim removed 3 bases at V and 8 bases at J, leaving 2 bases unmatched. The CDR3 extends over 13 amino acids. CDR3 region: CASSLDRGQGYTF. DNA for the CDR3: TGTGCCAGCAGCTTGGACAGGGGGCAAGGCTACACCTTC.

In nucleotides, the CDR3 is TGTGCCAACGGACAGGGGGCTCAAGAGACCCAGTACTTC. It encodes CANGQGAQETQYF. This chain connects TRBV10-3 to TRBJ2-5; 11 bases align to TRBD1. The germline V gene has CDR1 ENHRY and CDR2 SYGVKD. The CDR3 sequence is 13 residues long. With 10 bases clipped from V and 2 bases from J, the junction kept 3 bases outside the gene matches.